The TCR beta chain under discussion was sequenced for a study of blood T cell repertoires in COVID-19. Whole-study context: PBMCs, B-cell-depleted T cells, or T cells provided the cDNA or gDNA that made up the material.

Methods used by the authors: It was from reference gene primer amplification that nucleated cell counts were estimated. TCRdb's table, derived via immunoSEQ multiplex PCR, lists solely in-frame clones and lacks some. The V and J calls and the clone size are those of that table, but D and trimming were determined from the DNA. The table includes about 330,000 clones, approximately 85% detected once. CDR1 and CDR2 from the germline V gene are LNHDA and SQIVND (reference sequence). The CDR3 spans 15 residues. Unmatched junction bases numbered 4, after V lost 4 bases and J lost 1 base. The chain links TRBV19 to TRBJ2-7; 10 bases are a match to TRBD1. Sequencing input: peripheral blood. This clonotype originated in a human donor in a cohort sampled during active COVID-19. The CDR3 nucleotides read TGTGCCAGTAGTAGAGGGACAGGGGATTCCTACGAGCAGTACTTC. Translation: CASSRGTGDSYEQYF.